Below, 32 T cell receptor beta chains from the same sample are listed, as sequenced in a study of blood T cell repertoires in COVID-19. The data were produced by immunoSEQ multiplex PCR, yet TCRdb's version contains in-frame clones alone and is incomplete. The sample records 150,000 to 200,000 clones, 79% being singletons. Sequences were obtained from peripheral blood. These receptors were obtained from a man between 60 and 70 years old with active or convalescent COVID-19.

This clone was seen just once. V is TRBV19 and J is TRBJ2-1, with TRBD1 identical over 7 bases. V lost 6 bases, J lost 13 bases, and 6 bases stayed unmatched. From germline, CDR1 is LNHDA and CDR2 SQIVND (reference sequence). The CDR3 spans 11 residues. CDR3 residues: CASSPGTVQFF. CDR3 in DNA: TGTGCCAGTAGCCCCGGGACAGTTCAGTTCTTC. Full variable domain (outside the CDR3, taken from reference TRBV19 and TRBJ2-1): DGGITQSPKYLFRKEGQNVTLSCEQNLNHDAMYWYRQDPGQGLRLIYYSQIVNDFQKGDIAEGYSVSREKKESFPLTVTSAQKNPTAFYLCASSPGTVQFFGPGTRLTVL.

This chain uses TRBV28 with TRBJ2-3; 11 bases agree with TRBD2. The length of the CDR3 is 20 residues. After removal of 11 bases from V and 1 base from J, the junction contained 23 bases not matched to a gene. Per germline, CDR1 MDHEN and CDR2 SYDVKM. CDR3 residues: CARGQGAPLAGGRGTDTQYF. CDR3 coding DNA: TGTGCCCGGGGGCAGGGGGCCCCCCTAGCGGGAGGACGGGGCACAGATACGCAGTATTTT.

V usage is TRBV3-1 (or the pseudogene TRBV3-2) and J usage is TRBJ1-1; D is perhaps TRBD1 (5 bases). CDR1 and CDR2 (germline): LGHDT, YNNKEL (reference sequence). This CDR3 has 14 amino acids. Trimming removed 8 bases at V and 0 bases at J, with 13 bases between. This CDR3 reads CASASRAMNTEAFF. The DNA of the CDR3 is TGTGCCAGCGCAAGCAGGGCCATGAACACTGAAGCTTTCTTT.

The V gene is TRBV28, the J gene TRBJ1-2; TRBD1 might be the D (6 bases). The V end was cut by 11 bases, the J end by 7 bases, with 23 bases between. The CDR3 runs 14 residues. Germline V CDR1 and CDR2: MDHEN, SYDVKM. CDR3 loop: CACCPLDRWGGYTF. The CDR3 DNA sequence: TGTGCCTGCTGCCCTCTAGACAGGTGGGGTGGCTACACCTTC.

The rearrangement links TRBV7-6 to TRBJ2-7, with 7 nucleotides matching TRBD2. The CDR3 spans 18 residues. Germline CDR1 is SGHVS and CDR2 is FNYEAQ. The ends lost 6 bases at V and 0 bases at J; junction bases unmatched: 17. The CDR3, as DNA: TGTGCCAGCAGTCCTTATTGGGGGGGTCTAGATGCCTCCTACGAGCAGTACTTC. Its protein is CASSPYWGGLDASYEQYF.

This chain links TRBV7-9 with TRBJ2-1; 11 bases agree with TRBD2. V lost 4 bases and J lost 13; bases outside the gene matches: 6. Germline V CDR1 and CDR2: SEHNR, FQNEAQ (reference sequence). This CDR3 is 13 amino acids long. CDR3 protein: CASSSDSGRAQFF. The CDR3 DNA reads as TGTGCCAGCAGCTCCGATAGCGGGAGGGCCCAGTTCTTC.

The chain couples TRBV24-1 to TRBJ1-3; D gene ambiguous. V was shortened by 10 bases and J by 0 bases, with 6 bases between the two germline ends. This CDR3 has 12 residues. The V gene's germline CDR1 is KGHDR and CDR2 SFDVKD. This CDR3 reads CATRCSGNTIYF. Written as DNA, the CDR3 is TGTGCCACGAGGTGCTCTGGAAACACCATATATTTT.

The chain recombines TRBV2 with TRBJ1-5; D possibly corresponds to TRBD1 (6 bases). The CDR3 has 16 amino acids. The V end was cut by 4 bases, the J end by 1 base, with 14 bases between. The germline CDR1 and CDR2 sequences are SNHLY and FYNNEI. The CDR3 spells CASSGPGQRSNQPQHF. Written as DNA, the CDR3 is TGTGCCAGCAGTGGACCGGGACAAAGAAGCAATCAGCCCCAGCATTTT. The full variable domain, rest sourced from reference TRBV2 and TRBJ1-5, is EPEVTQTPSHQVTQMGQEVILRCVPISNHLYFYWYRQILGQKVEFLVSFYNNEISEKSEIFDDQFSVERPDGSNFTLKIRSTKLEDSAMYFCASSGPGQRSNQPQHFGDGTRLSIL.

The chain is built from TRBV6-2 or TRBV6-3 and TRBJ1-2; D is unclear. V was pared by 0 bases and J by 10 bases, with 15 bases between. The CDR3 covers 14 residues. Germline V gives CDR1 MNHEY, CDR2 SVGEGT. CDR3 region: CASSYSSGRFAYTF. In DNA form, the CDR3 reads TGTGCCAGCAGTTACTCCTCGGGGAGATTTGCCTACACCTTC.

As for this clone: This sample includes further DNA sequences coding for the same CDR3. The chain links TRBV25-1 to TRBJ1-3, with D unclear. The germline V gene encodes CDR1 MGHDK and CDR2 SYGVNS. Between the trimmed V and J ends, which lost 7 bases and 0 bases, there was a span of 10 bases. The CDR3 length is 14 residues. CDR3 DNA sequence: TGTGCCAGCACCCTCGGAGGCTCTGGAAACACCATATATTTT. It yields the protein CASTLGGSGNTIYF.

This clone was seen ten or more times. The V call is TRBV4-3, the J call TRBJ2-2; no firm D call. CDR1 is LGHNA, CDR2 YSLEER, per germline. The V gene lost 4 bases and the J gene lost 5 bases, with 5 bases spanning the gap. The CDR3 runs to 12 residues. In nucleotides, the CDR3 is TGCGCCAGCAGCCCCTTTACCGGGGAGCTGTTTTTT. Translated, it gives CASSPFTGELFF.

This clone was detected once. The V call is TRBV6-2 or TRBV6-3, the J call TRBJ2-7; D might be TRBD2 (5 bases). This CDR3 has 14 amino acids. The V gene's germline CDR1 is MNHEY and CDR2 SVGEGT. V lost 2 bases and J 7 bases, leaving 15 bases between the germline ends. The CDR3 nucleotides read TGTGCCAGCAGTTACGACACCTCGAGAGGGGAGCAGTACTTC. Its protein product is CASSYDTSRGEQYF.

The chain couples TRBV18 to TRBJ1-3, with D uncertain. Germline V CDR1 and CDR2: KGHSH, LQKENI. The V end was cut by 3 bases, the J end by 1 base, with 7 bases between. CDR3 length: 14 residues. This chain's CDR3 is CASSPGDSGNTIYF. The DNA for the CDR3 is TGTGCCAGCTCACCCGGGGATTCTGGAAACACCATATATTTT. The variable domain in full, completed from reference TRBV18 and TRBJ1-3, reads NAGVMQNPRHLVRRRGQEARLRCSPMKGHSHVYWYRQLPEEGLKFMVYLQKENIIDESGMPKERFSAEFPKEGPSILRIQQVVRGDSAAYFCASSPGDSGNTIYFGEGSWLTVV.

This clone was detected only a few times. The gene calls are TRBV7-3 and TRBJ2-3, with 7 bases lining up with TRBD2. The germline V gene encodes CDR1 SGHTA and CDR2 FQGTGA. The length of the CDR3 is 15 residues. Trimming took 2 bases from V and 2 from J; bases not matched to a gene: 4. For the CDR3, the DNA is TGTGCCAGCAGCTTAGATCTAGCGGTCACAGATACGCAGTATTTT. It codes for CASSLDLAVTDTQYF. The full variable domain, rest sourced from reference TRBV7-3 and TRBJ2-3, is GAGVSQTPSNKVTEKGKYVELRCDPISGHTALYWYRQSLGQGPEFLIYFQGTGAADDSGLPNDRFFAVRPEGSVSTLKIQRTERGDSAVYLCASSLDLAVTDTQYFGPGTRLTVL.

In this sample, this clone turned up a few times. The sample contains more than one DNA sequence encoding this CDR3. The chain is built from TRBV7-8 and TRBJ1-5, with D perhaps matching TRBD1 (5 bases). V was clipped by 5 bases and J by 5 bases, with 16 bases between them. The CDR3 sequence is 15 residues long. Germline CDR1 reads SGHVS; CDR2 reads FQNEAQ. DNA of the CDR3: TGTGCCAGCAGCCGAGAAGGACAAGGGGATCAGCCCCAGCATTTT. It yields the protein CASSREGQGDQPQHF.

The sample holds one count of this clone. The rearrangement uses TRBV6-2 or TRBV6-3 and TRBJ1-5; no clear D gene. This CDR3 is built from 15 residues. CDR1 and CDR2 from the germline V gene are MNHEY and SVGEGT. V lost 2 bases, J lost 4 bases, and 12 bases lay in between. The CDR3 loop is CASSYNRFTNQPQHF. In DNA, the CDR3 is TGTGCCAGCAGTTACAACAGATTCACTAATCAGCCCCAGCATTTT.

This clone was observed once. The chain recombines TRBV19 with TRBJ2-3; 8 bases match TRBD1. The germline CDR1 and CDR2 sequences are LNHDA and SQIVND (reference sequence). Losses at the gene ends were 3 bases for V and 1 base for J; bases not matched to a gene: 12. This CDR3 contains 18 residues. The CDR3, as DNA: TGTGCCAGTAGTATGCTACAGGGGGAGTGGGTCGGCACAGATACGCAGTATTTT. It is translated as CASSMLQGEWVGTDTQYF.

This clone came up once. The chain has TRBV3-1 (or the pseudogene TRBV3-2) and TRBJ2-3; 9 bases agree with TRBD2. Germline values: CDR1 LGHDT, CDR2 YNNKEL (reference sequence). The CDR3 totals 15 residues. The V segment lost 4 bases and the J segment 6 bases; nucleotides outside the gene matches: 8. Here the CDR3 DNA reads TGTGCCAGCAGCCTCGGGACTAGCAAGTTTGATACGCAGTATTTT. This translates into CASSLGTSKFDTQYF.

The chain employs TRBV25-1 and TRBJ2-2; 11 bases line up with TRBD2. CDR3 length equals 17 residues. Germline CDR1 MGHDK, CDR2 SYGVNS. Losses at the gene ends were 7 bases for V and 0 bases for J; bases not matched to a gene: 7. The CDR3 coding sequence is TGTGCCAGCACTGGGACTAGCGGAAGAACGAACACCGGGGAGCTGTTTTTT. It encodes CASTGTSGRTNTGELFF.

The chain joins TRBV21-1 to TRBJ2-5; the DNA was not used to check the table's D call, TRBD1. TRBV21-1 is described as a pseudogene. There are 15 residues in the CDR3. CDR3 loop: CASSSWGQNQETQYF. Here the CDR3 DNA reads TGTGCCAGCAGCTCCTGGGGACAGAACCAAGAGACCCAGTACTTC.

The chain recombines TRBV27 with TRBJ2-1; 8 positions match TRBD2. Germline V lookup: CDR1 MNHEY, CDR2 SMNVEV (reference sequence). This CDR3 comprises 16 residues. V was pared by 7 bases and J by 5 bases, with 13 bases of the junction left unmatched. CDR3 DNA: TGTGCCAGCAAAGCCCGTTATGCGGGAGGCGACAATGAGCAGTTCTTC. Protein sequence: CASKARYAGGDNEQFF.

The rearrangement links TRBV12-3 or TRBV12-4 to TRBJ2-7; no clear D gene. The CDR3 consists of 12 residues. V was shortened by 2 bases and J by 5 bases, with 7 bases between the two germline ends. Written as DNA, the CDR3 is TGTGCCAGCAGTTTAATAGAGAACGAGCAGTACTTC. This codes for CASSLIENEQYF.

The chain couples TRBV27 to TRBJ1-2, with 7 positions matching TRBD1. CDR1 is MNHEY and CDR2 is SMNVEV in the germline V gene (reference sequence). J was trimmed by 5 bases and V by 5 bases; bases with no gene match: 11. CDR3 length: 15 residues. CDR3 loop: CASSQSDRDWYGYTF. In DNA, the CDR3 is TGTGCCAGCAGTCAGAGCGACAGGGACTGGTATGGCTACACCTTC.

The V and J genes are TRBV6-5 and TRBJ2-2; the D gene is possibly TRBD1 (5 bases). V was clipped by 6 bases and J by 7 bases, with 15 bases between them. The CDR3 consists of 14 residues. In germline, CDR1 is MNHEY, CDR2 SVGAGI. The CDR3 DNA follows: TGTGCCAGCAGAAAATCGGACATGATCGGGGAGCTGTTTTTT. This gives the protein CASRKSDMIGELFF.

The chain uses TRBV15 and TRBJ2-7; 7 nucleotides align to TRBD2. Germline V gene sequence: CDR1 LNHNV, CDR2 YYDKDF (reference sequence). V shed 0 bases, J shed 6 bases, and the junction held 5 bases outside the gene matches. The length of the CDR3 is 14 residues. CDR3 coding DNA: TGTGCCACCAGCAGAGACGGGGAGGGCCTCGAGCAGTACTTC. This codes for CATSRDGEGLEQYF.

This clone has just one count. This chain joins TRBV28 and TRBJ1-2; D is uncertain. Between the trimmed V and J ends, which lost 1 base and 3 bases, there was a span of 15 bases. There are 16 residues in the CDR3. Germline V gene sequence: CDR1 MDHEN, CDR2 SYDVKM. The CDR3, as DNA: TGTGCCAGCAGTTTATCTCGGCGGTTACGGGACTATGGCTACACCTTC. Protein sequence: CASSLSRRLRDYGYTF.

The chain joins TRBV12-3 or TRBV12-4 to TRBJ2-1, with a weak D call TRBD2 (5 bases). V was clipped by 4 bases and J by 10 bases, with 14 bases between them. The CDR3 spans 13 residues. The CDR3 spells CASSWTAPREQFF. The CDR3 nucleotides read TGTGCCAGCAGTTGGACTGCCCCCAGGGAGCAGTTCTTC.

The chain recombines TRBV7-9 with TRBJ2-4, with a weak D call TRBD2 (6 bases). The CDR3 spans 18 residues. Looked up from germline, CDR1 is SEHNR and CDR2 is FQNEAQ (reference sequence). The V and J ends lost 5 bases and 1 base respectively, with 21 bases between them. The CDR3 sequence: CASSPPLRFGGAKNIQYF. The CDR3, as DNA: TGTGCCAGCAGCCCGCCCTTGCGGTTTGGAGGGGCCAAAAACATTCAGTACTTC.

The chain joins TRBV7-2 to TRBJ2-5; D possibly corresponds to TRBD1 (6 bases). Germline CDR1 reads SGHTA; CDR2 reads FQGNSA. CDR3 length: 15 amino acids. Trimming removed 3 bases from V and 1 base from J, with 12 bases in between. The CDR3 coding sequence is TGTGCCAGCAGCTTTGACAGGAGCGCCCAAGAGACCCAGTACTTC. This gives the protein CASSFDRSAQETQYF.

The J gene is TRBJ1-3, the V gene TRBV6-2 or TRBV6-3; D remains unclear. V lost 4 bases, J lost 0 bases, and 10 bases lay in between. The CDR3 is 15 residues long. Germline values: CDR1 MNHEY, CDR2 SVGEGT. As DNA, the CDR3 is TGTGCCAGCAGTTTCTCCGAGAACTCTGGAAACACCATATATTTT. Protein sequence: CASSFSENSGNTIYF.

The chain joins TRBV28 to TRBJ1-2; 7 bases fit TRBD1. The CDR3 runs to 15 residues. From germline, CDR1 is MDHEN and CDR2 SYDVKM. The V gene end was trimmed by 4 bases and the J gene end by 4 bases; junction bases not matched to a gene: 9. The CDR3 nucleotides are TGTGCCAGCAGTTCGACGAAACGGGACAGCTATGGCTACACCTTC. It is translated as CASSSTKRDSYGYTF.

CDR3 nucleotides: TGTGCCACCAGACCAAGGACAGGAAGCACAGATACGCAGTATTTT. Translated, it gives CATRPRTGSTDTQYF. This sequence joins TRBV24-1 and TRBJ2-3; 7 positions match TRBD1. The CDR3 sequence is 15 residues long. CDR1 is KGHDR and CDR2 is SFDVKD in the germline V gene. V gave up 7 bases and J gave up 0 bases; unmatched junction bases: 6.